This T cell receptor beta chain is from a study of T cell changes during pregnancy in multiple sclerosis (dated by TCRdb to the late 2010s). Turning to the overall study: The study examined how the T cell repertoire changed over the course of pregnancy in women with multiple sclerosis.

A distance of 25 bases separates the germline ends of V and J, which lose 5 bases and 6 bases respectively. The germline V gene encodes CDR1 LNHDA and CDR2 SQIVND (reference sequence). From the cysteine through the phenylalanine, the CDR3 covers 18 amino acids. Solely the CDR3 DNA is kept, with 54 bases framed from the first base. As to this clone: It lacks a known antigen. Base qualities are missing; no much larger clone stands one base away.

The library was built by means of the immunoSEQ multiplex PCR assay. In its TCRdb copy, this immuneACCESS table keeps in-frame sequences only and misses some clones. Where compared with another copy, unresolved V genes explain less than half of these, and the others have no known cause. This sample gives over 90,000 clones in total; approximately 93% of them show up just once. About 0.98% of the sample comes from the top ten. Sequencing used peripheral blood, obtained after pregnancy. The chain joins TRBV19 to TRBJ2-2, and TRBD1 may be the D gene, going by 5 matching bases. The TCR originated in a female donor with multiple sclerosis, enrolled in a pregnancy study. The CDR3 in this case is CASSLYRPAVKKSGELFF. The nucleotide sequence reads TGTGCCAGTAGTCTCTACAGGCCGGCCGTCAAAAAGTCCGGGGAGCTGTTTTTT.